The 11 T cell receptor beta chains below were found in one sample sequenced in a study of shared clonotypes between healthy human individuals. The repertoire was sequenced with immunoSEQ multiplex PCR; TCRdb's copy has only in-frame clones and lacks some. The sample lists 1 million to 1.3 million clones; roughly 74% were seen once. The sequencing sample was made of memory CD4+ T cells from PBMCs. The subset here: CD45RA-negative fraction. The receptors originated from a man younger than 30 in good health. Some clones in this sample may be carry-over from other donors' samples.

The DNA for the CDR3 is TGTGCCAGCAGTTTCGTCGATAGCAATCAGCCCCAGCATTTT. Its translation: CASSFVDSNQPQHF. The gene calls are TRBV2 and TRBJ1-5; D is unresolved. Deletions cut 5 bases from V and 0 bases from J, with 8 bases between. Per the germline V gene, CDR1 is SNHLY and CDR2 is FYNNEI. This CDR3 region has 14 residues.

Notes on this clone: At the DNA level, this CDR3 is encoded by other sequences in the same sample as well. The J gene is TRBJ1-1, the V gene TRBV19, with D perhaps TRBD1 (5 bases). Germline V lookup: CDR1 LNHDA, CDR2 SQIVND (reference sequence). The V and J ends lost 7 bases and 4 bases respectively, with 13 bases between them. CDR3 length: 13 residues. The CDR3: CASTQGWGTEAFF. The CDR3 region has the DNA TGTGCCAGTACCCAGGGTTGGGGCACTGAAGCTTTCTTT.

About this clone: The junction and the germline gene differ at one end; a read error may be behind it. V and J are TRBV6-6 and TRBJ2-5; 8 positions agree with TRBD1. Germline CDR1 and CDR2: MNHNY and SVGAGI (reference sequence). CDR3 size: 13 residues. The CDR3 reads CASSPDRGETQYF. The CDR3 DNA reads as TGCGCCAGCAGTCCAGACAGGGGCGAGACCCAGTACTTC.

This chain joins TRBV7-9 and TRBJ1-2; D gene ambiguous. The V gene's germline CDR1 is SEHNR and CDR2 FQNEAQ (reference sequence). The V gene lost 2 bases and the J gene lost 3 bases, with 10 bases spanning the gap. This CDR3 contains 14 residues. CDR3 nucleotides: TGTGCCAGCAGCTTACGTCGGCAGGACTATGGCTACACCTTC. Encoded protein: CASSLRRQDYGYTF.

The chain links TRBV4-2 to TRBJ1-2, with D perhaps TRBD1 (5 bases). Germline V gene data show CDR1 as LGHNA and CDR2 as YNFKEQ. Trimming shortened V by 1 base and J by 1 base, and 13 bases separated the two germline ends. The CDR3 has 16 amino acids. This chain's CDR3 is CASSQGEGLLNYGYTF. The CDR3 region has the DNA TGTGCCAGCAGCCAAGGCGAGGGGCTCCTTAACTATGGCTACACCTTC.

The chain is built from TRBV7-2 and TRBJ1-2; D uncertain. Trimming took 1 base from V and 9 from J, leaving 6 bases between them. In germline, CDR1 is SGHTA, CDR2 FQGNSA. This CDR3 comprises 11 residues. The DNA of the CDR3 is TGTGCCAGCAGCTTAGGTGGCAGCTACACCTTC. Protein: CASSLGGSYTF.

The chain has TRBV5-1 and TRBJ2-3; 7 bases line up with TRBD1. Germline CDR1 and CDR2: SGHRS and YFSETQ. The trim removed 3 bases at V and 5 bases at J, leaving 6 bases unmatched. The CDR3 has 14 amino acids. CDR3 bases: TGCGCCAGCAGCTCCGGGACAGTTGAAGATACGCAGTATTTT. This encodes CASSSGTVEDTQYF.

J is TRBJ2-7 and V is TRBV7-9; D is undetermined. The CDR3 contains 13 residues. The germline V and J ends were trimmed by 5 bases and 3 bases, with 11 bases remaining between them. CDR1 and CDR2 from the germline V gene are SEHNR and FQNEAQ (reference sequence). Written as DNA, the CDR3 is TGTGCCAGCAGCCGTCGGGCCGACTACGAGCAGTACTTC. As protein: CASSRRADYEQYF.

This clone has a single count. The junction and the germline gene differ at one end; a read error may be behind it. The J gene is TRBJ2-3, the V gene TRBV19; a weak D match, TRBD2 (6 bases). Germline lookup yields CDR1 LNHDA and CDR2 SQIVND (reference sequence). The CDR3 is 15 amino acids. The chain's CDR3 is CAGRGLGTSTDTQYF. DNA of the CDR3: TGTGCCGGTAGAGGGTTGGGGACTAGCACAGATACGCAGTATTTT.

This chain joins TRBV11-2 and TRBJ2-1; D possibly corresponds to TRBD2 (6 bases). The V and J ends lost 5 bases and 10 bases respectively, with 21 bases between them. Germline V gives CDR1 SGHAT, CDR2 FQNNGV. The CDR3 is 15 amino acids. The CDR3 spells CASSPGRRDRGEQFF. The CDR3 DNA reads TGTGCCAGCAGCCCAGGTAGGCGGGATCGGGGGGAGCAGTTCTTC.

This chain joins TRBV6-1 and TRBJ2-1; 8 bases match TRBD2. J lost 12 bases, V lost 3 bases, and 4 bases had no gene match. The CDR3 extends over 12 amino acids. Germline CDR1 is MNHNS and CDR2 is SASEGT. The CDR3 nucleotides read TGTGCCAGCAGTGAGAGCGGGGGAGGGCAGTTCTTC. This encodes CASSESGGGQFF.